The sequence of this T cell receptor beta chain was determined in a study of T cells in tuberculosis. Notes on the study in general: Smaller distances to GMM-specific TCRs suggested their expansion in active tuberculosis. A GMM-specific repertoire classifier reached 75% to 90% accuracy, AUROC 0.85 to 0.95.

Comment on this clone: Its target is unknown.

The CDR3 runs 13 residues. V was cut by 0 bases and J by 10 bases, with 15 bases left in between. Germline CDR1 is GTSNPN and CDR2 is SVGIG (reference sequence). The protocol was immunoSEQ multiplex PCR, while the TCRdb copy is restricted to in-frame clones and leaves out a portion. The table includes about 22,000 clones, approximately 85% detected once. Time point reported: new active TB diagnosis, blood taken before or within 7 days of starting treatment. HIV-seronegative South African adults aged 18 years or older had newly diagnosed active tuberculosis. Tuberculosis was confirmed by positive sputum smear and/or M. tuberculosis culture.

This TCR came from an adult with tuberculosis. Sequenced material: PBMCs, taken at tuberculosis diagnosis. The genes are TRBV30 and TRBJ1-1; a possible D gene is TRBD1 (5 bases). The CDR3 DNA sequence: TGTGCCTGGAGTGTGCTGGCCAACGGGGGAGCTTTCTTT. Translating gives CAWSVLANGGAFF.